The present TCR beta chain was sequenced within a study of blood T cells in healthy people across ages (dated by TCRdb to between 2015 and 2017). A note on the overall study: In model experiments, template switching captured about one uniquely barcoded TCR beta cDNA molecule for every two T cells. The study measured age-related changes in TCR beta repertoire diversity using deep sequencing normalized with unique cDNA molecular identifiers. The donors were split into four age groups: young (average 16 years), middle-aged (39), aged (roughly 65) and long-lived (under 85). To avoid experimental bias, donors of different ages were spread randomly across the sequencing lanes. For two donors (one aged 18 to 30 and one aged 80 or older), the study analyzed two additional independent replicas of 1 million unique cDNA reads from the same blood draw.

A few counts support this clonotype. The specificity of this receptor is unknown. No per-base quality is available; no much larger clone lies one base away. Donors were 40 or so systemically healthy Caucasian individuals from Russia aged roughly 6 to 90 years. About 10 milliliters of peripheral blood were collected from each donor into EDTA-treated Vacutainer tubes. Ficoll-Paque density-gradient centrifugation was used to isolate PBMCs, with at least 6.5 million per sample. Trizol reagent was used to extract total RNA from PBMCs, with at least 5 micrograms per sample. For every donor, flow cytometry on a PBMC aliquot measured the percentage of naive CD45RAhigh/CD27high T cells. From its cysteine to its phenylalanine, the CDR3 spans 12 amino acids. Just the 36-base CDR3 DNA is kept, in frame starting at base 1. Trimming at the junction amounts to 5 bases on V and 2 bases on J, and the germline ends lie 9 bases apart. Reading the germline V gene gives CDR1 SQVTM and CDR2 ANQGSEA.

Findings and caveats that apply to the study as a whole: Estimates of total diversity from one million sequenced T cells were regarded as lower bounds and underestimates. As age increased, observed TCR beta diversity per million T cells dropped in a roughly linear way, and a significant reduction was already evident by age 40. Compared with the aged group, the long-lived group had more naive CD4+ T cells, fewer expanded clones and increased TCR diversity, a pattern suggesting age selection. Bulk unsorted PBMC profiling prevented conclusive comparison of naive and antigen-experienced compartments. Because the CMV infection status of the donors was unknown, age-related changes in expanded clonotypes may potentially have been confounded. Observed TCR beta diversity correlated strongly with the percentage of naive T cells measured by flow cytometry.

Receptor libraries were prepared by 5' RACE. A second PCR of about 6 to 12 cycles was run with a J-beta primer mix and a sample-barcoded 5' primer. A unique molecular identifier was introduced onto each TCR beta cDNA molecule by a template-switch 5' adaptor carrying 12 random nucleotides. Each sample yielded at least 3 million CDR3-containing paired-end reads. First-strand cDNA synthesis was performed from all RNA using the Mint cDNA synthesis kit, with priming by a TRBC-specific oligonucleotide. All cDNA was treated with uracil-DNA glycosylase and then went through a first 18-cycle PCR with the universal primers M1SS and BC2_uni_R. Turning to the authors' computational methods: Each sample was normalized by randomly selecting 1 million high-quality reads, each carrying a distinct molecular identifier. Instead of being binned into consensus sequences, reads that shared molecular identifiers were thrown out. MiTCR, run with a Q25 quality threshold and the strictest error-elimination algorithm, handled CDR3 identification, clonotype clustering and error correction. A nonparametric unseen species model with Euler transformation was used to estimate lower-bound total TCR beta diversity. TCRdb applied fastp at Q25 and MiXCR to the public reads, then kept only in-frame beta chains. Rows are combined by CDR3 protein, so each entry shows the most common genes and DNA. TCRdb assigned the V and J calls; the authors' analysis was not used. This sample comprises 1,800,000 or so distinct CDR3 sequences, around 42% of them detected only once. The ten largest clones represent under 25% of the sample.

The rearranged chain carries TRBV29-1 and TRBJ1-1, with a weak D call of TRBD1 (5 bases match). The source is a human donor in good health. What was sequenced was blood. The DNA sequence is given as TGCAGCGTTTTCGACAGAAACACTGAAGCTTTCTTT. Its protein product is CSVFDRNTEAFF.